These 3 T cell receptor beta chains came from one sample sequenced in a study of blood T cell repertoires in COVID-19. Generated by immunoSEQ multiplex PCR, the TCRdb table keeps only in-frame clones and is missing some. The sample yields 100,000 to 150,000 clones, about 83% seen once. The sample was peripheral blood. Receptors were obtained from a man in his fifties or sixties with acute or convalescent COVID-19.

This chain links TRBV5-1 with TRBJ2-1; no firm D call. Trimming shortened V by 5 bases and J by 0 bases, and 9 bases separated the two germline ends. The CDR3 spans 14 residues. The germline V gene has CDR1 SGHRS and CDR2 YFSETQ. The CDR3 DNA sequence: TGCGCCAGCAGAGACTTAAGCTCCTACAATGAGCAGTTCTTC. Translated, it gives CASRDLSSYNEQFF.

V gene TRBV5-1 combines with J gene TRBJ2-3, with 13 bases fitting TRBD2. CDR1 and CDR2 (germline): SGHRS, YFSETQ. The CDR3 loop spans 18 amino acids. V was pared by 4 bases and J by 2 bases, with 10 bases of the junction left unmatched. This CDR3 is CASSPPHGTSGTTDTQYF. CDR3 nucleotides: TGCGCCAGCAGCCCCCCCCATGGGACTAGCGGGACCACAGATACGCAGTATTTT.

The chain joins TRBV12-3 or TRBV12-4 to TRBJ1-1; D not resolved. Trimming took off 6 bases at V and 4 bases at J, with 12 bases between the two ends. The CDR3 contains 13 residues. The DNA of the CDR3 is TGTGCCAGCAGCCCGACGGCGGGCACTGAAGCTTTCTTT. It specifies CASSPTAGTEAFF.